This entry describes one T cell receptor (beta chain). What it binds is not known. These data belong to a study of identical twins. Germline values: CDR1 DFQATT, CDR2 SNEGSKA (reference sequence). J gave up 0 bases and V 5 bases, and 7 bases lay outside the gene matches. The CDR3 is 16 amino acids. It was template switching that added a universal primer site, and there were unique molecular identifiers on the cDNA. TCRdb re-called the 5' RACE reads through MiXCR, storing one row per CDR3 protein. The table includes hundreds of thousands of distinct CDR3 sequences, 21% detected once. General study results and limits: Out-of-frame TCR alpha sharing in monozygotic twins exceeded recombination model predictions.

These data were also filed under a second study, of T cells expressing NK-cell markers. That study reports: Over 5 donors carried dominant NKG2C+ clonotypes that made up roughly 1.0-7.0% of their CD8+ T cells.

The receptor comes from a woman aged 18-35 years in good health. The genes are TRBV20-1 and TRBJ2-1; 10 nucleotides align to TRBD2. Material: PBMCs. The CDR3 protein is CSALGTSASSYNEQFF. The CDR3 bases are TGCAGTGCTCTGGGGACTAGCGCCAGCTCCTACAATGAGCAGTTCTTC.